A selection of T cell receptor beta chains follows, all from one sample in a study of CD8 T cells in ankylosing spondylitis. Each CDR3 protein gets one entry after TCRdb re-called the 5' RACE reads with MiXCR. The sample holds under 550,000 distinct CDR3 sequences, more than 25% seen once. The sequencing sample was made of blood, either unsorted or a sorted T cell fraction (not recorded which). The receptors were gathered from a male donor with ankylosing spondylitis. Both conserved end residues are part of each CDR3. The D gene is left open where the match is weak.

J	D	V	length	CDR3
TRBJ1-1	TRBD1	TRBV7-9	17	CASSSWLGQGATTEAFF
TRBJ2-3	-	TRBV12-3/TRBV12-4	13	CASNNGNTDTQYF
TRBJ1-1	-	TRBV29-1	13	CSGRRGINTEAFF
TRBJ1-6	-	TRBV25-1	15	CASAGGETYNSPLHF
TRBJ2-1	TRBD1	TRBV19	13	CASGTGWNNEQFF
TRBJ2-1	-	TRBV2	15	CASSEEGAAYNEQFF
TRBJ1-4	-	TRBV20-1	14	CSARPTGLNEKLFF
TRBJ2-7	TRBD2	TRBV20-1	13	CSATSGRFYEQYF
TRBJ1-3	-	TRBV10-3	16	CAISESTASSGNTIYF
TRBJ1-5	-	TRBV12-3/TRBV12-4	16	CASSPGGWGSNQPQHF
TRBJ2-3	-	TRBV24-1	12	CATITSTDTQYF
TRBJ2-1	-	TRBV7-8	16	CASSPIEAFSYNEQFF